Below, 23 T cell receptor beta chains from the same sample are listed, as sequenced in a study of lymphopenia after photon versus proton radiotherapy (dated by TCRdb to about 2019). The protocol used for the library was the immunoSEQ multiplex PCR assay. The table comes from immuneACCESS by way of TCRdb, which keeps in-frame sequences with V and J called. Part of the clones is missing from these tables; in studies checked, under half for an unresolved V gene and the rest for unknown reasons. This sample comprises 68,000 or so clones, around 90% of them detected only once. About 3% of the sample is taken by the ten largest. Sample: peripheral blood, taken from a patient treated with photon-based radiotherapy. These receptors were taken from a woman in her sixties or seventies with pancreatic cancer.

Here the CDR3 reads CASSLGRQGLGEQYF. The CDR3 DNA sequence: TGCGCCAGCAGCTTGGGGCGGCAGGGGCTGGGGGAGCAGTACTTC. This chain uses TRBV5-1 with TRBJ2-7; TRBD1 might be the D (6 bases). V dropped 0 bases and J dropped 7 bases, with 17 bases sitting between them. CDR1 is SGHRS and CDR2 is YFSETQ in the germline V gene. The CDR3 totals 15 residues.

The DNA for the CDR3 is TGTGCCAGCAGCTTAACAGACTCCTACGAGCAGTACTTC. Its protein product is CASSLTDSYEQYF. The chain uses TRBV7-2 and TRBJ2-7, with D unclear. Germline CDR1 reads SGHTA; CDR2 reads FQGNSA. V gave up 2 bases and J gave up 0 bases, with 5 bases separating them. The CDR3 is 13 residues long.

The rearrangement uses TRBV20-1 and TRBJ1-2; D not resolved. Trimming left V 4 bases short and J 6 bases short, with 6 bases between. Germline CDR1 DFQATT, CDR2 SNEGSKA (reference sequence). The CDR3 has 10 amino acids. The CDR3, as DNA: TGCAGTGCTATTACGAATGGCTACACCTTC. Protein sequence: CSAITNGYTF.

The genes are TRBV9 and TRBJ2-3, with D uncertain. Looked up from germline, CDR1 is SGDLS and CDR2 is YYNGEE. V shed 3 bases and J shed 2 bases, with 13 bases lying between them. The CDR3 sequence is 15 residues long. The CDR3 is CASSGSVFNTDTQYF. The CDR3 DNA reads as TGTGCCAGCAGCGGGAGCGTTTTTAACACAGATACGCAGTATTTT.

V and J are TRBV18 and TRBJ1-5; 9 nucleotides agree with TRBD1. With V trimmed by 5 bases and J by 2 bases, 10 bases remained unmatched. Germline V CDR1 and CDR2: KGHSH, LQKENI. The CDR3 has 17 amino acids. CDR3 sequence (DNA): TGTGCCAGCTCAGTGGACAGGGGCGGATGGGGCAATCAGCCCCAGCATTTT. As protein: CASSVDRGGWGNQPQHF. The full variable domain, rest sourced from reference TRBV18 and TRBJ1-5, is NAGVMQNPRHLVRRRGQEARLRCSPMKGHSHVYWYRQLPEEGLKFMVYLQKENIIDESGMPKERFSAEFPKEGPSILRIQQVVRGDSAAYFCASSVDRGGWGNQPQHFGDGTRLSIL.

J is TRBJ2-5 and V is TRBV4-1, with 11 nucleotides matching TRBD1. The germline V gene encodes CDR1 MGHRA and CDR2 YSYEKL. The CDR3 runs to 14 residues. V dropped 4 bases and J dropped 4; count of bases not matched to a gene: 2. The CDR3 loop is CASSPDRGRETQYF. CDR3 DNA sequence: TGCGCCAGCAGCCCGGACAGGGGGCGAGAGACCCAGTACTTC.

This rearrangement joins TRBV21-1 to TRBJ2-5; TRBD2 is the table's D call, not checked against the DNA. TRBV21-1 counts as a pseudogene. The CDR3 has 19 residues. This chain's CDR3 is CASSEQPGLAGVIQETQYF. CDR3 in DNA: TGTGCCAGCAGCGAACAGCCGGGACTAGCGGGAGTGATACAAGAGACCCAGTACTTC.

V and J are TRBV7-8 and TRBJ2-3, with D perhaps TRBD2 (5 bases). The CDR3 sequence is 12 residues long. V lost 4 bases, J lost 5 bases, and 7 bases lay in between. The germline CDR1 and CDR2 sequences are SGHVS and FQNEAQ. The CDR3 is CASSSGGDTQYF. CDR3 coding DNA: TGTGCCAGCAGCTCTGGAGGAGATACGCAGTATTTT.

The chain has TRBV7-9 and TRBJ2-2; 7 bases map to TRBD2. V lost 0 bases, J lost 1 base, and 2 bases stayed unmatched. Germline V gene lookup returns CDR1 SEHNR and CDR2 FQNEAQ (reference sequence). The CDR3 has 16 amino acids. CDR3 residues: CASSLATGGNTGELFF. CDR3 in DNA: TGTGCCAGCAGCTTAGCTACGGGAGGGAACACCGGGGAGCTGTTTTTT.

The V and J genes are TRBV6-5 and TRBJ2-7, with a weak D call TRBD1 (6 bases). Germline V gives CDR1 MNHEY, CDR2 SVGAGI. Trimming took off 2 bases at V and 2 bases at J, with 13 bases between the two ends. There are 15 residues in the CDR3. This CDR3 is CASSYMQGIAYEQYF. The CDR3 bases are TGTGCCAGCAGTTACATGCAGGGGATAGCCTACGAGCAGTACTTC.

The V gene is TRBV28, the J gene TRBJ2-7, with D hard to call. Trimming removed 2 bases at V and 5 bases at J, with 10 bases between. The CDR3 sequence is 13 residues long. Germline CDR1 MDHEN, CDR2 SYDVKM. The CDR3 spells CASSLPPMDEQYF. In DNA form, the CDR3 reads TGTGCCAGCAGTTTACCGCCGATGGACGAGCAGTACTTC.

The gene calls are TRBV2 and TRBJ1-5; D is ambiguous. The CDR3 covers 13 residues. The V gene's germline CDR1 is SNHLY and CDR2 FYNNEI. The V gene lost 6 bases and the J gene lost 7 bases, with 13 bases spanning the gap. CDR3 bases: TGTGCCAGCAGCGCCATACATGGGCAGCCCCAGCATTTT. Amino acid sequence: CASSAIHGQPQHF.

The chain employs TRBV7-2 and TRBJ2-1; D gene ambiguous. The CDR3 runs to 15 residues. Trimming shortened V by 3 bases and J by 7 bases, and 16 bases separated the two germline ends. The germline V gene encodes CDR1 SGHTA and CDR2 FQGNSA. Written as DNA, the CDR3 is TGTGCCAGCAGCTTTTCGCCCGTCCCCGGTAATGAGCAGTTCTTC. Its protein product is CASSFSPVPGNEQFF.

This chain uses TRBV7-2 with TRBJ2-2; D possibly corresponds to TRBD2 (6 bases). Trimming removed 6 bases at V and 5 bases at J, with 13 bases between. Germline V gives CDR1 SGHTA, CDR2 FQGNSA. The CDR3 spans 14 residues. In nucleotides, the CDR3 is TGTGCCAGCAGGCTTGGAGGGGCGACCGGGGAGCTGTTTTTT. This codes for CASRLGGATGELFF.

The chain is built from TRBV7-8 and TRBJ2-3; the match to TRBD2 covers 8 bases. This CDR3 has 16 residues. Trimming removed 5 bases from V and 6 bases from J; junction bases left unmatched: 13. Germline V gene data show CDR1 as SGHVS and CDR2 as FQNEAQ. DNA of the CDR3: TGTGCCAGCAGCGAGGCTAGCGGGTTGACTCGGGATACGCAGTATTTT. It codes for CASSEASGLTRDTQYF.

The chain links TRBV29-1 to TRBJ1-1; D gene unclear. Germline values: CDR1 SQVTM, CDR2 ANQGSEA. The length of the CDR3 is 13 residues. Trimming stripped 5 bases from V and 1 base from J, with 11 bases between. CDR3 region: CSVLRTENTEAFF. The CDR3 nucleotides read TGCAGCGTTTTGCGGACGGAGAACACTGAAGCTTTCTTT. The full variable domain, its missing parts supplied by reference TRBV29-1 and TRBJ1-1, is SAVISQKPSRDICQRGTSLTIQCQVDSQVTMMFWYRQQPGQSLTLIATANQGSEATYESGFVIDKFPISRPNLTFSTLTVSNMSPEDSSIYLCSVLRTENTEAFFGQGTRLTVV.

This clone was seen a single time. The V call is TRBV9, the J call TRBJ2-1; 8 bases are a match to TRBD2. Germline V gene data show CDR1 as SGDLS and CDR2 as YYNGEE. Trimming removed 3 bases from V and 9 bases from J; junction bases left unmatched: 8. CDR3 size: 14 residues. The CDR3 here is CASSARTSWGEQFF. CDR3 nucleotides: TGTGCCAGCAGCGCCCGGACTAGCTGGGGTGAGCAGTTCTTC.

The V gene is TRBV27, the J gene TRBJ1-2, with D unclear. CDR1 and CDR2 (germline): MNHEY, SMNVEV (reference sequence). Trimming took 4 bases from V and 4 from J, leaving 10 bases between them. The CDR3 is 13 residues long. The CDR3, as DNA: TGTGCCAGCAGTTACGAGGGAGCCTATGGCTACACCTTC. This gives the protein CASSYEGAYGYTF.

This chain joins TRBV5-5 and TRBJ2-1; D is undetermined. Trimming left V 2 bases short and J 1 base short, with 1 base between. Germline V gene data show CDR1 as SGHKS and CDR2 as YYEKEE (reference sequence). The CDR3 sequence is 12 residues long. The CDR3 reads CASSLSYNEQFF. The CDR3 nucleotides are TGTGCCAGCAGCTTATCCTACAATGAGCAGTTCTTC. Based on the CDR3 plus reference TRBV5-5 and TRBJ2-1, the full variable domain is DAGVTQSPTHLIKTRGQQVTLRCSPISGHKSVSWYQQVLGQGPQFIFQYYEKEERGRGNFPDRFSARQFPNYSSELNVNALLLGDSALYLCASSLSYNEQFFGPGTRLTVL.

The CDR3 coding sequence is TGTGCCAGCAGCTTTCTCAATGAGCAGTTCTTC. Translated: CASSFLNEQFF. V gene TRBV5-6 combines with J gene TRBJ2-1, with D unclear. V was cut by 2 bases and J by 6 bases, with 3 bases left in between. This CDR3 contains 11 residues. Germline V gene lookup returns CDR1 SGHDT and CDR2 YYEEEE.

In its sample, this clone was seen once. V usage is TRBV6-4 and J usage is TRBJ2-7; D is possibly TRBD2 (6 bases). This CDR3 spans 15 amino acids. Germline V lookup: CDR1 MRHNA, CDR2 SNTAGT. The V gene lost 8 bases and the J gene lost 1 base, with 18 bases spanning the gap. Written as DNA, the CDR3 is TGTGCCAGCCGGGGGACTCCCAAAGTGTCCTACGAGCAGTACTTC. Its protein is CASRGTPKVSYEQYF.

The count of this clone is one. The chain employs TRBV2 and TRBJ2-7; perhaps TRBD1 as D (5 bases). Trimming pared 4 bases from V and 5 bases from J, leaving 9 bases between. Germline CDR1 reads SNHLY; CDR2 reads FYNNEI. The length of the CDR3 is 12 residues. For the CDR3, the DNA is TGTGCCAGCAGTGTAACAGGCCACGAGCAGTACTTC. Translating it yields CASSVTGHEQYF. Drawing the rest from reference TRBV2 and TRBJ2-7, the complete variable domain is EPEVTQTPSHQVTQMGQEVILRCVPISNHLYFYWYRQILGQKVEFLVSFYNNEISEKSEIFDDQFSVERPDGSNFTLKIRSTKLEDSAMYFCASSVTGHEQYFGPGTRLTVT.

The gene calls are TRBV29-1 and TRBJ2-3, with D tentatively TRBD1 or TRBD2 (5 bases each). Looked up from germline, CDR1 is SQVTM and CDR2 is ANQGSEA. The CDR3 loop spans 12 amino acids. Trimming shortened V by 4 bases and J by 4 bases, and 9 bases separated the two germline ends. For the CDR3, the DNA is TGCAGCGTTGGTTTGGGGGCAGATACGCAGTATTTT. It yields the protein CSVGLGADTQYF.